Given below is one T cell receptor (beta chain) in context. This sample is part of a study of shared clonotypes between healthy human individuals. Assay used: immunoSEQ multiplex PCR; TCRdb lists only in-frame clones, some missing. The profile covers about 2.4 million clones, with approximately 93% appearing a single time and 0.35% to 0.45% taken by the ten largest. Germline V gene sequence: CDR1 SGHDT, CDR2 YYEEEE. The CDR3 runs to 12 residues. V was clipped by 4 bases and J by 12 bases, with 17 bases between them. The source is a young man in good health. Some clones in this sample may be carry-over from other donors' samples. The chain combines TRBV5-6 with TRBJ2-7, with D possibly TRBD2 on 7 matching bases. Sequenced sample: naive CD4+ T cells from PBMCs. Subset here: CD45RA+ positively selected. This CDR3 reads CASSIQGAGWYF. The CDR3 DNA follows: TGTGCCAGCAGCATACAGGGAGCGGGGTGGTACTTC.